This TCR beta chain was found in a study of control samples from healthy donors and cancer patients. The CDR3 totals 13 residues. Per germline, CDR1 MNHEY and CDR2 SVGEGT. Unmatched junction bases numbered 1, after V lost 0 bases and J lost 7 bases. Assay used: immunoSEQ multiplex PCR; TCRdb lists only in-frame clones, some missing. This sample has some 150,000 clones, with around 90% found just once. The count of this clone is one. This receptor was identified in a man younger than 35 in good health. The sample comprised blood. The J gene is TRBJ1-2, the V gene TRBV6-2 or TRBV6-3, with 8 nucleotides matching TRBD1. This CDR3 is CASSYSTGVGYTF. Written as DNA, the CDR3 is TGTGCCAGCAGTTACTCGACAGGGGTTGGCTACACCTTC.